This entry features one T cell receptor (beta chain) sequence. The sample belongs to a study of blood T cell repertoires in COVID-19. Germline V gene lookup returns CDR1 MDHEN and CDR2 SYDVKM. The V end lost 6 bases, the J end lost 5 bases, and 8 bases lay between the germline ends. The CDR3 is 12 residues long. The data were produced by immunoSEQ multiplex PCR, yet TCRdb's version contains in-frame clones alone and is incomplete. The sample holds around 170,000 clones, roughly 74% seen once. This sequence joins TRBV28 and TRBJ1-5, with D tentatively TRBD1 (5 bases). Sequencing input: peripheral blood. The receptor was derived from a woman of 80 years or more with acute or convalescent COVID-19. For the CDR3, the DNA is TGTGCCAGCAGCACAGGCTATCAGCCCCAGCATTTT. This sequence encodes CASSTGYQPQHF.